The 21 T cell receptor beta chains below all came from one sample that was sequenced in a study of blood T cell repertoires in COVID-19 (TCRdb year 2020). The method behind the library was the immunoSEQ multiplex PCR assay. Sourced from immuneACCESS, this table was stored by TCRdb with only in-frame sequences that have V and J called. A share of the clones is absent; for the studies checked, an unresolved V gene accounts for under half, and the remainder has no known explanation. Present in this sample are 100,000 to 120,000 clones, about 80% of which were seen just once. Of the sample, 4% to 5% is held by the ten largest clones. What was sequenced was peripheral blood. The receptors here all came from a woman in her 70s with acute or convalescent COVID-19.

The chain recombines TRBV19 with TRBJ2-2, with D possibly matching TRBD2 (7 bases). V shed 10 bases and J shed 4 bases, with 22 bases lying between them. The germline V gene encodes CDR1 LNHDA and CDR2 SQIVND (reference sequence). The CDR3 covers 16 residues. Written as DNA, the CDR3 is TGTGCCACCAATAGGGGGGGGCAAGGGCGCACCGGGGAGCTGTTTTTT. Translation gives CATNRGGQGRTGELFF.

The chain uses TRBV18 and TRBJ2-1, with D unresolved. The germline CDR1 and CDR2 sequences are KGHSH and LQKENI. CDR3 length equals 15 residues. The germline V and J ends were trimmed by 4 bases and 0 bases, with 10 bases remaining between them. Here the CDR3 DNA reads TGTGCCAGCTCACGGCCAGTCCTCTCCTACAATGAGCAGTTCTTC. Protein sequence: CASSRPVLSYNEQFF.

The chain couples TRBV11-2 to TRBJ1-6; D perhaps matches TRBD1 (5 bases). The CDR3 has 15 amino acids. Deletions cut 5 bases from V and 9 bases from J, with 17 bases between. Per germline, CDR1 SGHAT and CDR2 FQNNGV. CDR3 nucleotides: TGTGCCAGCAGCCCCCAGGAGGGGATAGGTTCACCCCTCCACTTT. Protein sequence: CASSPQEGIGSPLHF. The variable domain in full, with the rest retrieved from reference TRBV11-2 and TRBJ1-6, is EAGVAQSPRYKIIEKRQSVAFWCNPISGHATLYWYQQILGQGPKLLIQFQNNGVVDDSQLPKDRFSAERLKGVDSTLKIQPAKLEDSAVYLCASSPQEGIGSPLHFGNGTRLTVT.

The genes are TRBV30 and TRBJ2-2, with no clear D. The CDR3 sequence is 12 residues long. V lost 2 bases to trimming and J lost 4 bases, with 5 bases between them. CDR1 and CDR2 from the germline V gene are GTSNPN and SVGIG (reference sequence). This CDR3 reads CAWSRGTGELFF. The CDR3 nucleotides are TGTGCCTGGAGTAGAGGCACCGGGGAGCTGTTTTTT.

The CDR3: CASSPSSQSGNTIYF. As DNA, the CDR3 is TGTGCCAGCAGCCCAAGTTCCCAGTCCGGAAACACCATATATTTT. The chain uses TRBV7-2 and TRBJ1-3; unclear D gene. The CDR3 length is 15 residues. Trimming took 5 bases from V and 4 from J, leaving 15 bases between them. Germline V CDR1 and CDR2: SGHTA, FQGNSA.

The chain has TRBV6-1 and TRBJ2-4, with D perhaps matching TRBD2 (5 bases). The CDR3 totals 16 residues. CDR1 is MNHNS, CDR2 SASEGT, per germline. V lost 2 bases, J lost 0 bases, and 11 bases lay in between. The CDR3 DNA follows: TGTGCCAGCAGTGAAATAGGGAGCCTAGCCAAAAACATTCAGTACTTC. Translated, it gives CASSEIGSLAKNIQYF.

The gene calls are TRBV6-2 or TRBV6-3 and TRBJ1-5; D is uncertain. V dropped 5 bases and J dropped 0 bases, with 5 bases sitting between them. CDR1 MNHEY and CDR2 SVGEGT come from the germline V gene. CDR3 size: 13 residues. The CDR3 coding sequence is TGTGCCAGCAGTCTTAATAGCAATCAGCCCCAGCATTTT. This gives the protein CASSLNSNQPQHF.

The rearrangement links TRBV7-9 to TRBJ2-5, with 7 bases aligning to TRBD1. From germline, CDR1 is SEHNR and CDR2 FQNEAQ (reference sequence). The CDR3 is made up of 14 amino acids. V shed 6 bases and J 2 bases; nucleotides not matched to a gene: 6. The CDR3 nucleotides are TGTGCCAGCAGTCTAGACAGGGAGCAAGAGACCCAGTACTTC. The encoded protein is CASSLDREQETQYF.

A single count supports this clone. The J gene is TRBJ1-2, the V gene TRBV28, with 8 bases fitting TRBD1. V shed 3 bases and J 0 bases; nucleotides not matched to a gene: 0. This CDR3 is built from 14 residues. CDR1 and CDR2 from the germline V gene are MDHEN and SYDVKM. This CDR3 reads CASSLTGANYGYTF. As DNA, the CDR3 is TGTGCCAGCAGTTTGACAGGGGCTAACTATGGCTACACCTTC.

The chain employs TRBV6-5 and TRBJ2-2, with 7 bases matching TRBD1. V shed 2 bases, J shed 1 base, and the junction held 1 base outside the gene matches. CDR3 length: 15 amino acids. Germline V gene lookup returns CDR1 MNHEY and CDR2 SVGAGI. CDR3 bases: TGTGCCAGCAGTTACAGGGGGCTGAACACCGGGGAGCTGTTTTTT. Protein sequence: CASSYRGLNTGELFF.

This clone was detected once. The chain joins TRBV3-1 (or the pseudogene TRBV3-2) to TRBJ2-4, with no clear D. Trimming removed 0 bases from V and 10 bases from J, with 10 bases in between. Germline-derived CDR1 and CDR2 are LGHDT and YNNKEL (reference sequence). The length of the CDR3 is 13 residues. In DNA, the CDR3 is TGTGCCAGCAGCCAAGATCGAAGTAGTATTCAGTACTTC. It encodes CASSQDRSSIQYF.

The chain couples TRBV18 to TRBJ1-2; D not resolved. CDR1 and CDR2 (germline): KGHSH, LQKENI. The CDR3 is 15 amino acids. The germline V and J ends were trimmed by 1 base and 5 bases, with 14 bases remaining between them. CDR3 nucleotide sequence: TGTGCCAGCTCACCACTAGCCGCTGGCGGGTATGGCTACACCTTC. It is translated as CASSPLAAGGYGYTF.

The chain uses TRBV4-2 and TRBJ2-3, with D possibly matching TRBD2 (5 bases). This CDR3 has 14 residues. Germline lookup yields CDR1 LGHNA and CDR2 YNFKEQ. The V end was cut by 0 bases, the J end by 3 bases, with 7 bases between. CDR3 sequence (DNA): TGTGCCAGCAGCCAAGATTTAGCGACAGATACGCAGTATTTT. This codes for CASSQDLATDTQYF.

The chain uses TRBV5-8 and TRBJ1-1; 12 nucleotides agree with TRBD1. The germline gives CDR1 SGHTS, CDR2 YDEGEE. The CDR3 runs to 15 residues. With V trimmed by 2 bases and J by 5 bases, 4 bases remained unmatched. CDR3 residues: CASSFEGQGATEAFF. CDR3 in DNA: TGTGCCAGCAGCTTTGAGGGACAGGGGGCAACTGAAGCTTTCTTT.

The chain links TRBV20-1 to TRBJ1-2, with 7 bases that match TRBD1. The germline gives CDR1 DFQATT, CDR2 SNEGSKA (reference sequence). The CDR3 totals 13 residues. V lost 3 bases and J lost 8; bases outside the gene matches: 9. In DNA form, the CDR3 reads TGCAGTGCTAGTATTGAGGGGGCAGGGGGCTACACCTTC. Translation gives CSASIEGAGGYTF.

The chain links TRBV19 to TRBJ2-7; D is possibly TRBD1 (5 bases). CDR1 and CDR2 (germline): LNHDA, SQIVND (reference sequence). Between the trimmed V and J ends, which lost 10 bases and 0 bases, there was a span of 19 bases. This CDR3 has 15 amino acids. For the CDR3, the DNA is TGTGCCATTGCTCGGGCGACAGCACTCTCCTACGAGCAGTACGTC. It is translated as CAIARATALSYEQYV.

This chain's CDR3 is CASSYTIGTSVTKGADTQYF. The DNA of the CDR3 is TGTGCCAGCAGTTACACTATCGGGACTAGCGTAACCAAGGGAGCAGATACGCAGTATTTT. The chain has TRBV6-2 or TRBV6-3 and TRBJ2-3; 10 bases match TRBD2. Trimming took 2 bases from V and 4 from J; bases not matched to a gene: 18. The CDR3 is 20 amino acids. Germline CDR1 is MNHEY and CDR2 is SVGEGT.

This clone was picked up one time. V is TRBV5-8 and J is TRBJ2-1; unclear D gene. V lost 0 bases to trimming and J lost 6 bases, with 4 bases between them. Per germline, CDR1 SGHTS and CDR2 YDEGEE. The CDR3 has 12 amino acids. CDR3 protein: CASSLGGNEQFF. The CDR3 coding sequence is TGTGCCAGCAGCTTGGGCGGCAATGAGCAGTTCTTC.

This clone appeared once. CDR3: CASSLDTNSYNEQFF. The CDR3 bases are TGTGCCAGCAGCCTGGACACGAACTCCTACAATGAGCAGTTCTTC. V usage is TRBV7-7 and J usage is TRBJ2-1, with D perhaps matching TRBD1 (5 bases). The CDR3 consists of 15 residues. V lost 5 bases to trimming and J lost 0 bases, with 11 bases between them. CDR1 and CDR2 (germline): SSHAT, FNYEAQ (reference sequence).

V and J are TRBV11-1 and TRBJ2-2; tentative D call: TRBD1 (6 bases). The CDR3 extends over 14 amino acids. CDR1 and CDR2 (germline): SGHAT, FQDESV (reference sequence). V lost 6 bases, J lost 6 bases, and 14 bases lay in between. The CDR3 here is CASRGGERPGELFF. CDR3 DNA sequence: TGTGCCAGCAGAGGGGGAGAAAGGCCCGGGGAGCTGTTTTTT.

This chain connects TRBV4-2 to TRBJ2-6, with a weak D call TRBD1 (5 bases). Germline CDR1 LGHNA, CDR2 YNFKEQ. Deletions cut 4 bases from V and 2 bases from J, with 21 bases between. This CDR3 spans 19 amino acids. For the CDR3, the DNA is TGTGCCAGCAGCCGCGCTGGCGAAGGGGTTTTTGCTGGGGCCAACGTCCTGACTTTC. Residues: CASSRAGEGVFAGANVLTF.